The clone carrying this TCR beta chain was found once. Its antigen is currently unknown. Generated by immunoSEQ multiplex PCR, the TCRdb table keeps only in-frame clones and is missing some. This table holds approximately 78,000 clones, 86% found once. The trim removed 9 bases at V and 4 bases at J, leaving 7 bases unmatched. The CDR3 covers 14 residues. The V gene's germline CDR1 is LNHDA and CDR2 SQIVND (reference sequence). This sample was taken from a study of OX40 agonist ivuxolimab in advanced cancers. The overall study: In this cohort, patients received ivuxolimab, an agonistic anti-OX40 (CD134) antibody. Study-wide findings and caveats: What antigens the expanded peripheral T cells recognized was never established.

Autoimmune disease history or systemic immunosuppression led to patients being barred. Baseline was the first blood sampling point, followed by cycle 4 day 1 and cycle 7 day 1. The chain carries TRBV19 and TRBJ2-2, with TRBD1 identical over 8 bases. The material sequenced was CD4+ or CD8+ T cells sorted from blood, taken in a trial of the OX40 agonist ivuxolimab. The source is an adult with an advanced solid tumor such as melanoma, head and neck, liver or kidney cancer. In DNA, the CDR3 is TGTGCCAGCCGACAGGGGCGAGGCACCGGGGAGCTGTTTTTT. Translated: CASRQGRGTGELFF. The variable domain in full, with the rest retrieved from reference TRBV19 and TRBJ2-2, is DGGITQSPKYLFRKEGQNVTLSCEQNLNHDAMYWYRQDPGQGLRLIYYSQIVNDFQKGDIAEGYSVSREKKESFPLTVTSAQKNPTAFYLCASRQGRGTGELFFGEGSRLTVL.